This TCR beta chain was obtained from a study of lymphopenia after photon versus proton radiotherapy. The V gene end was trimmed by 4 bases and the J gene end by 8 bases; junction bases not matched to a gene: 10. From germline, CDR1 is LGHNA and CDR2 YNFKEQ. CDR3 size: 15 residues. The study's findings and limits: A bigger post-nadir fall in TCR diversity correlated inversely with survival time in deceased patients.

Assay used: immunoSEQ multiplex PCR; TCRdb lists only in-frame clones, some missing. The sample has roughly 63,000 clones; 70% to 85% are singletons. This clone was seen only once. Its matching antigen is unknown. The source was peripheral blood, collected from a patient treated with proton-based radiotherapy. The sequence was obtained from a man between 60 and 75 years old with pancreatic cancer. The J gene is TRBJ2-1, the V gene TRBV4-2; TRBD2 agrees at 8 bases. CDR3 DNA: TGTGCCAGCAGCCGCCAAGCGGGAGTAACGGATGAGCAGTTCTTC. Protein sequence: CASSRQAGVTDEQFF.